Included here is one TCR beta chain sequence, with context. These data are taken from a study of technical replicates of blood from several donors. Assay: immunoSEQ multiplex PCR; the TCRdb copy retains only in-frame clones and omits some. The table records tens of thousands of clones, around 86% of them present only once. Germline V CDR1 and CDR2: SGHAT, FQNNGV. The CDR3 extends over 13 amino acids. V was pared by 5 bases and J by 15 bases, with 20 bases between. This clonotype was sampled from a human donor in good health. Some clones in this sample may be carry-over from other donors' samples. The chain carries TRBV11-2 and TRBJ2-1; possibly TRBD2 for D (6 bases). Specimen: PBMCs. The chain's CDR3 is CASSPLRLAFSFF. The CDR3 DNA reads TGTGCCAGCAGCCCCCTAAGGCTAGCGTTTTCGTTCTTC.